This T cell receptor (beta chain) comes out of a study of cytomegalovirus exposure and HLA in healthy donors. Researchers ran the PCR with 60 Vbeta and 13 Jbeta primers. Only in-frame clones appear in the TCRdb table, and some are missing; sequencing was by immunoSEQ multiplex PCR. The sample lists about 160,000 clones, roughly four fifths occurring once. The sample holds one count of this clone. This CDR3 comprises 14 residues. V lost 3 bases and J 0 bases, leaving 6 bases between the germline ends. Per the germline V gene, CDR1 is SGHNT and CDR2 is YYREEE (reference sequence). The rearrangement joins TRBV5-4 to TRBJ1-4, with D uncertain. Sequences were obtained from PBMCs. This sequence originates from a man over 45 in good health and CMV-seropositive. The CDR3 bases are TGTGCCAGCAGCTCCCCTCCAACTAATGAAAAACTGTTTTTT. Its protein is CASSSPPTNEKLFF.